The rows below give T cell receptor beta chains drawn from one sample of a study of Ad26.COV2.S vaccination and SARS-CoV-2 variants. Data came from immunoSEQ multiplex PCR; TCRdb stores just in-frame clones and leaves some out. The data contain approximately 480,000 clones, approximately 90% of them singletons. The sample was peripheral blood, taken in a trial of Ad26.COV2.S vaccine versus placebo. The receptors here all came from a person between 18 and 60 years old who received the Ad26.COV2.S COVID-19 vaccine or a placebo. Both conserved end residues are part of each CDR3. Fields, in order: D gene, J gene, V gene, clone size, CDR3 DNA, CDR3 protein. A D gene is named only where the DNA matches it firmly. For some rows the clone size is stated as once, few or many, or as a class when expanded; others skip it.

d_gene: TRBD1; j_gene: TRBJ2-1; v_gene: TRBV5-4; abundance: -; CDR3nt: TGTGCCAGCAGCTCTGGGACAGGGGGCTCCTACAATGAGCAGTTCTTC; CDR3aa: CASSSGTGGSYNEQFF
d_gene: -; j_gene: TRBJ1-5; v_gene: TRBV19; abundance: once; CDR3nt: TGTGCCAGTAGTATAGATCTTCGGGGGAATCAGCCCCAGCATTTT; CDR3aa: CASSIDLRGNQPQHF
d_gene: TRBD1; j_gene: TRBJ2-7; v_gene: TRBV4-1; abundance: -; CDR3nt: TGCGCCAGCAGCCCTTCGGGACAGGGCTTCTACGAGCAGTACTTC; CDR3aa: CASSPSGQGFYEQYF
d_gene: -; j_gene: TRBJ2-7; v_gene: TRBV5-8; abundance: -; CDR3nt: TGTGCCAGCAGCTTGAACCTCAACTCGGACGCATCCTACGAGCAGTACTTC; CDR3aa: CASSLNLNSDASYEQYF
d_gene: -; j_gene: TRBJ1-2; v_gene: TRBV2; abundance: -; CDR3nt: TGTGCCAGCAGCGATCTCGGGGCCTATGGCTACACCTTC; CDR3aa: CASSDLGAYGYTF
d_gene: -; j_gene: TRBJ2-2; v_gene: TRBV5-6; abundance: -; CDR3nt: TGTGCCAGCAGCCACCAAGGACCCACCGGGGAGCTGTTTTTT; CDR3aa: CASSHQGPTGELFF
d_gene: TRBD1; j_gene: TRBJ1-2; v_gene: TRBV4-3; abundance: -; CDR3nt: TGCGCCAGCAGCCCGGATCCGGGACAGCCCTATGGCTACACCTTC; CDR3aa: CASSPDPGQPYGYTF
d_gene: TRBD2; j_gene: TRBJ2-1; v_gene: TRBV4-1; abundance: -; CDR3nt: TGCGCCAGCAGCCAAGAAACTAGCGTGAGCTCCTACAATGAGCAGTTCTTC; CDR3aa: CASSQETSVSSYNEQFF
d_gene: -; j_gene: TRBJ1-4; v_gene: TRBV5-1; abundance: -; CDR3nt: TGCGCCAGCAGCTTGGACGGGGTAAATGAAAAACTGTTTTTT; CDR3aa: CASSLDGVNEKLFF
d_gene: -; j_gene: TRBJ2-7; v_gene: TRBV5-4; abundance: -; CDR3nt: TGTGCCAGCAGCTTGGGACTCAACTACGAGCAGTACTTC; CDR3aa: CASSLGLNYEQYF
d_gene: -; j_gene: TRBJ2-7; v_gene: TRBV7-9; abundance: -; CDR3nt: TGTGCCAGCAGCTTTTCAGGGACGGGCGAGCAGTACTTC; CDR3aa: CASSFSGTGEQYF
d_gene: -; j_gene: TRBJ2-7; v_gene: TRBV24-1; abundance: -; CDR3nt: TGTGCCACCAGTGATTTGGGTCTAGCCCCCTACGAGCAGTACTTC; CDR3aa: CATSDLGLAPYEQYF
d_gene: -; j_gene: TRBJ2-2; v_gene: TRBV18; abundance: few; CDR3nt: TGTGCCAGCTCACCTATCGGTTACACCGGGGAGCTGTTTTTT; CDR3aa: CASSPIGYTGELFF
d_gene: -; j_gene: TRBJ1-2; v_gene: TRBV30; abundance: -; CDR3nt: TGTGCCTGGAGTGCCGTCGGGCCCGGGGCGGGCGGCTACACCTTC; CDR3aa: CAWSAVGPGAGGYTF
d_gene: -; j_gene: TRBJ2-7; v_gene: TRBV6-5; abundance: -; CDR3nt: TGTGCCAGCAGTCTCCGGGCCCCCACGACCGGTGAGCAGTACTTC; CDR3aa: CASSLRAPTTGEQYF
d_gene: TRBD1; j_gene: TRBJ2-2; v_gene: TRBV28; abundance: -; CDR3nt: TGTGCCAGCAGCGATCCCGGGACAGGGGCCACCGGGGAGCTGTTTTTT; CDR3aa: CASSDPGTGATGELFF
d_gene: TRBD1; j_gene: TRBJ1-1; v_gene: TRBV19; abundance: -; CDR3nt: TGTGCCAGTAGTCCCCGGGACAGGGATGAAGCTTTCTTT; CDR3aa: CASSPRDRDEAFF
d_gene: TRBD1; j_gene: TRBJ1-2; v_gene: TRBV28; abundance: -; CDR3nt: TGTGCCAGCAGTTCGACAGGGGGCGCTTCGTGGGGCTACACCTTC; CDR3aa: CASSSTGGASWGYTF
d_gene: -; j_gene: TRBJ2-2; v_gene: TRBV24-1; abundance: -; CDR3nt: TGTGCCACCAGCGACCTTGGGGGGGCGCAGGACACCGGGGAGCTGTTTTTT; CDR3aa: CATSDLGGAQDTGELFF
d_gene: -; j_gene: TRBJ1-2; v_gene: TRBV9; abundance: -; CDR3nt: TGTGCCAGCAGCGCCAGAGGACAACCCTATGGCTACACCTTC; CDR3aa: CASSARGQPYGYTF
d_gene: TRBD2; j_gene: TRBJ2-3; v_gene: TRBV6-5; abundance: -; CDR3nt: TGTGCCAGCGGGGGAAGGGCGGGAGGCACAGATACGCAGTATTTT; CDR3aa: CASGGRAGGTDTQYF
d_gene: -; j_gene: TRBJ2-2; v_gene: TRBV9; abundance: -; CDR3nt: TGTGCCAGCAGCGTAGAGGGGAACACCGGGGAGCTGTTTTTT; CDR3aa: CASSVEGNTGELFF
d_gene: -; j_gene: TRBJ1-4; v_gene: TRBV20-1; abundance: -; CDR3nt: TGCAGTGCTAGTACGTGGGGGGCGGGTGAAAAACTGTTTTTT; CDR3aa: CSASTWGAGEKLFF
d_gene: -; j_gene: TRBJ1-3; v_gene: TRBV7-6; abundance: -; CDR3nt: TGTGCCAGCAGCTTCAAACCCGGGGCTCTCTCTGGAAACACCATATATTTT; CDR3aa: CASSFKPGALSGNTIYF
d_gene: -; j_gene: TRBJ1-1; v_gene: TRBV28; abundance: -; CDR3nt: TGTGCCAGCAGTTCAGACGGACTGAACACTGAAGCTTTCTTT; CDR3aa: CASSSDGLNTEAFF
d_gene: -; j_gene: TRBJ2-3; v_gene: TRBV15; abundance: -; CDR3nt: TGTGCCACCAGCAGAGGAGGCCCTGGCACAGATACGCAGTATTTT; CDR3aa: CATSRGGPGTDTQYF
d_gene: TRBD2; j_gene: TRBJ2-2; v_gene: TRBV24-1; abundance: -; CDR3nt: TGTGCCACCAGTGAGGGACTAGCAGAGAACACCGGGGAGCTGTTTTTT; CDR3aa: CATSEGLAENTGELFF
d_gene: -; j_gene: TRBJ1-3; v_gene: TRBV7-2; abundance: -; CDR3nt: TGTGCCAGCAGTCAGGGTGGCGGAAACACCATATATTTT; CDR3aa: CASSQGGGNTIYF
d_gene: -; j_gene: TRBJ1-3; v_gene: TRBV30; abundance: -; CDR3nt: TGTGCCTGGAGTCCGAAGGACTTTGGAAACACCATATATTTT; CDR3aa: CAWSPKDFGNTIYF
d_gene: -; j_gene: TRBJ1-5; v_gene: TRBV7-9; abundance: -; CDR3nt: TGTGCCAGCAGCTTGGACAGCTATCGGCCCCAGCATTTT; CDR3aa: CASSLDSYRPQHF
d_gene: TRBD2; j_gene: TRBJ2-1; v_gene: TRBV5-1; abundance: -; CDR3nt: TGCGCCAGCAGCTTCGGGGGCGGGAGGGCCGTCAATGAGCAGTTCTTC; CDR3aa: CASSFGGGRAVNEQFF
d_gene: -; j_gene: TRBJ2-7; v_gene: TRBV29-1; abundance: -; CDR3nt: TGCAGCGTTGGGGGGTACGAGCAGTACTTC; CDR3aa: CSVGGYEQYF
d_gene: -; j_gene: TRBJ1-5; v_gene: TRBV28; abundance: -; CDR3nt: TGTGCCAGCAGTTTAATAGGGACTAGCAATCAGCCCCAGCATTTT; CDR3aa: CASSLIGTSNQPQHF
d_gene: TRBD1; j_gene: TRBJ2-5; v_gene: TRBV7-6; abundance: -; CDR3nt: TGTGCCAGCAGCCCCTCGGGACAGGGTAGCGAGACCCAGTACTTC; CDR3aa: CASSPSGQGSETQYF
d_gene: -; j_gene: TRBJ2-5; v_gene: TRBV7-3; abundance: once; CDR3nt: TGTGCCAGCAGCTTAATCGCAGACAGGAGGGAGACCCAGTACTTC; CDR3aa: CASSLIADRRETQYF
d_gene: TRBD1; j_gene: TRBJ1-4; v_gene: TRBV27; abundance: few; CDR3nt: TGTGCCAGCAGTGACAGGGGGCTCGAAAAACTGTTTTTT; CDR3aa: CASSDRGLEKLFF
d_gene: -; j_gene: TRBJ2-1; v_gene: TRBV29-1; abundance: -; CDR3nt: TGCAGCGTCCTTCCTTGGGATGAGCAGTTCTTC; CDR3aa: CSVLPWDEQFF
d_gene: TRBD1; j_gene: TRBJ2-7; v_gene: TRBV28; abundance: -; CDR3nt: TGTGCCAGCAGTGGCAGCGACAGGGTTCGGTACGAGCAGTACTTC; CDR3aa: CASSGSDRVRYEQYF
d_gene: -; j_gene: TRBJ2-5; v_gene: TRBV29-1; abundance: -; CDR3nt: TGCAGCGTTGTTCTCAGGGCAGGGAAGGTGCGAGAGACCCAGTACTTC; CDR3aa: CSVVLRAGKVRETQYF
d_gene: -; j_gene: TRBJ2-2; v_gene: TRBV9; abundance: -; CDR3nt: TGTGCCAGCACAAGTAGAATCACCGGGGAGCTGTTTTTT; CDR3aa: CASTSRITGELFF
d_gene: -; j_gene: TRBJ2-5; v_gene: TRBV7-2; abundance: once; CDR3nt: TGTGCCAGCACCGCCTCGGGGACCAAAGAGACCCAGTACTTC; CDR3aa: CASTASGTKETQYF
d_gene: -; j_gene: TRBJ2-2; v_gene: TRBV9; abundance: -; CDR3nt: TGTGCCAGCAGCGCCACAGGGTCGGCCGGGGAGCTGTTTTTT; CDR3aa: CASSATGSAGELFF
d_gene: -; j_gene: TRBJ2-7; v_gene: TRBV5-6; abundance: -; CDR3nt: TGTGCCAGCAGCTTCTTTCTAGGGGTCGAGCAGTACTTC; CDR3aa: CASSFFLGVEQYF
d_gene: TRBD2; j_gene: TRBJ2-1; v_gene: TRBV28; abundance: -; CDR3nt: TGTGCCAGCGGGGCTAGCGGGACCCCTGGGAATGAGCAGTTCTTC; CDR3aa: CASGASGTPGNEQFF
d_gene: -; j_gene: TRBJ1-6; v_gene: TRBV4-3; abundance: -; CDR3nt: TGCGCCAGCAGCCAAGAGGGGCAGGGTAGTTCACCCCTCCACTTT; CDR3aa: CASSQEGQGSSPLHF
d_gene: -; j_gene: TRBJ2-3; v_gene: TRBV5-6; abundance: -; CDR3nt: TGTGCCAGCAGCTTGGCTCGGAGGGTTACGCAGTATTTT; CDR3aa: CASSLARRVTQYF
d_gene: TRBD1; j_gene: TRBJ1-6; v_gene: TRBV7-2; abundance: -; CDR3nt: TGTGCCAGCAGACCAACGTCCGGGACAGGGAATTCACCCCTCCACTTT; CDR3aa: CASRPTSGTGNSPLHF
d_gene: -; j_gene: TRBJ1-6; v_gene: TRBV9; abundance: -; CDR3nt: TGTGCCAGCAGCGGATCCGCCGGGACCGGGTATAATTCACCCCTCCACTTT; CDR3aa: CASSGSAGTGYNSPLHF
d_gene: -; j_gene: TRBJ2-3; v_gene: TRBV7-9; abundance: -; CDR3nt: TGTGCCAGCAGCCCAAGTTCCCGTAATACGCAGTATTTT; CDR3aa: CASSPSSRNTQYF